This entry lists 14 T cell receptor beta chains sequenced from one sample in a study of vaccination and CD4 T cells after COVID-19. With the Oncomine TCR Beta short-read assay, DNA from cultured CD4+ T cells was sequenced. TCRdb reprocessed the PCR reads with MiXCR, giving one entry per CDR3 protein. This sample has approximately 12,000 distinct CDR3 sequences, with 48% found just once. Treatment denoted: roughly 11-day PBMC culture with coronavirus spike peptide pools or control peptides (ViraFEST assay). Their antigens are not known. The sequenced sample consisted of CD4+ T cells from blood, cultured in vitro. The receptor source for this set is a human donor who had recovered from COVID-19.

The chain employs TRBV21-1 and TRBJ1-1; the table's D call TRBD1 went unverified against the DNA. TRBV21-1 is described as a pseudogene. The CDR3 spans 19 residues. The CDR3 reads CASSNYRGRPAGDVTEAFF. The CDR3 coding sequence is TGTGCCAGCAGCAATTACAGGGGGCGGCCGGCGGGGGATGTCACTGAAGCTTTCTTT.

This clonotype was found once. This chain links TRBV7-9 with TRBJ2-7, with D perhaps TRBD1 (8 bases). The CDR3 length is 15 residues. Trimming took off 4 bases at V and 3 bases at J, with 16 bases between the two ends. In germline, CDR1 is SEHNR, CDR2 FQNEAQ (reference sequence). CDR3: CASSSADREGYEQYF. CDR3 sequence (DNA): TGTGCCAGCAGCTCCGCGGACAGGGAGGGCTACGAGCAGTACTTC.

In nucleotides, the CDR3 is TGTGCCAGCAGTTTAGCAGGCGTCCCCTATGGCTACACCTTC. This translates into CASSLAGVPYGYTF. The chain carries TRBV12-3 or TRBV12-4 and TRBJ1-2; D ambiguous. The CDR3 covers 14 residues. The V gene lost 0 bases and the J gene lost 4 bases, with 9 bases spanning the gap.

This clonotype is deemed medium-sized. The chain carries TRBV10-3 and TRBJ2-3, with D perhaps TRBD1 or TRBD2 (6 bases each). The CDR3 has 13 amino acids. The V end was cut by 4 bases, the J end by 6 bases, with 11 bases between. The germline V gene has CDR1 ENHRY and CDR2 SYGVKD. For the CDR3, the DNA is TGTGCCATCAGTGGAAGGGGGGACGATACGCAGTATTTT. Translated, it gives CAISGRGDDTQYF.

This clonotype was picked up a small number of times. The J gene is TRBJ1-1, the V gene TRBV6-5; TRBD1 might be the D (5 bases). CDR3 length equals 12 residues. Trimming left V 2 bases short and J 8 bases short, with 9 bases between. Germline CDR1 and CDR2: MNHEY and SVGAGI. CDR3 bases: TGTGCCAGCAGTTACAATGCAGGGGAAGCTTTCTTT. Amino acids: CASSYNAGEAFF.

This clonotype has only a few counts. The chain joins TRBV19 to TRBJ1-5; weak D call: TRBD1 (6 bases). Germline assignment: CDR1 LNHDA and CDR2 SQIVND (reference sequence). The CDR3 sequence is 15 residues long. Trimming pared 0 bases from V and 3 bases from J, leaving 9 bases between. CDR3 region: CASSIERTVNQPQHF. CDR3 bases: TGTGCCAGTAGTATAGAAAGGACAGTCAATCAGCCCCAGCATTTT.

The CDR3: CASSQEPADTEAFF. CDR3 DNA: TGCGCCAGCAGCCAAGAACCGGCGGACACTGAAGCTTTCTTT. The chain links TRBV4-3 to TRBJ1-1; no definite D call. Germline V CDR1 and CDR2: LGHNA, YSLEER. This CDR3 is 14 amino acids long. Trimming took 0 bases from V and 3 from J, leaving 8 bases between them.

This clonotype was seen more than once but under ten times. The CDR3 DNA is TGTGCCAGCAGCTTACGGGGGACGACTAACTATGGCTACACCTTC. This translates into CASSLRGTTNYGYTF. The genes are TRBV7-2 and TRBJ1-2, with D perhaps matching TRBD1 (5 bases). Germline V gives CDR1 SGHTA, CDR2 FQGNSA. Trimming removed 2 bases from V and 0 bases from J, with 10 bases in between. The CDR3 runs to 15 residues.

The chain uses TRBV20-1 and TRBJ2-5, with TRBD2 matching over 9 bases. The CDR3 spans 16 residues. The V gene end was trimmed by 0 bases and the J gene end by 5 bases; junction bases not matched to a gene: 10. The germline gives CDR1 DFQATT, CDR2 SNEGSKA (reference sequence). This CDR3 reads CSARDGAGGRGETQYF. In DNA, the CDR3 is TGCAGTGCTAGAGATGGGGCGGGGGGGCGTGGGGAGACCCAGTACTTC.

The V gene is TRBV29-1, the J gene TRBJ2-7, with D possibly being TRBD1 (6 bases). This CDR3 has 15 residues. V dropped 1 base and J dropped 0 bases, with 13 bases sitting between them. CDR1 is SQVTM and CDR2 is ANQGSEA in the germline V gene. CDR3 protein: CSVEGGTGSSYEQYF. CDR3 DNA: TGCAGCGTTGAAGGGGGTACAGGGAGCTCCTACGAGCAGTACTTC.

The V gene is TRBV27, the J gene TRBJ2-3, with 7 bases fitting TRBD1. The CDR3 totals 14 residues. Germline lookup yields CDR1 MNHEY and CDR2 SMNVEV (reference sequence). J was trimmed by 2 bases and V by 10 bases; bases with no gene match: 9. Written as DNA, the CDR3 is TGTGCCACCAAATTCACAGGGGTCACAGATACGCAGTATTTT. This gives the protein CATKFTGVTDTQYF.

The table lists this clonotype with a few counts. V usage is TRBV6-1 and J usage is TRBJ1-5, with D possibly being TRBD1 (5 bases). Germline CDR1 reads MNHNS; CDR2 reads SASEGT. CDR3 length: 13 amino acids. The V end was cut by 6 bases, the J end by 5 bases, with 11 bases between. The CDR3 nucleotides are TGTGCCAGCAGGGGGGAAGGGTATCAGCCCCAGCATTTT. Residues: CASRGEGYQPQHF.

This clonotype has more than one count but fewer than ten. CDR3 sequence (DNA): TGTGCCAGTATCGGGGGGGCTTATAATTCACCCCTCCACTTT. Amino acid sequence: CASIGGAYNSPLHF. The chain recombines TRBV19 with TRBJ1-6; tentatively, D is TRBD1 (6 bases). The V end was cut by 7 bases, the J end by 4 bases, with 11 bases between. The CDR3 runs 14 residues. Germline V CDR1 and CDR2: LNHDA, SQIVND (reference sequence).

This clonotype has just a few counts. The chain carries TRBV7-2 and TRBJ2-7; the D gene is possibly TRBD1 (5 bases). Germline CDR1 SGHTA, CDR2 FQGNSA. The CDR3 consists of 14 residues. V lost 5 bases and J lost 1, with 12 bases in between. CDR3 DNA sequence: TGTGCCAGCAGCCCCCGAACAGGATCCTACGAGCAGTACTTC. Amino acids: CASSPRTGSYEQYF.